This TCR beta chain was obtained from a study of molecular identifiers for immune sequencing clone quantification. Listed TCR primers, together with previously described methods, were used for the bulk TCR libraries. In TCRdb, the PCR reads were re-called with MiXCR into one record per CDR3 protein. The sample lists about 9,800 distinct CDR3 sequences, roughly a fifth seen once, with around 1.5% in the top ten. Per the germline V gene, CDR1 is SGHTA and CDR2 is FQGTGA. V was shortened by 1 base and J by 1 base, with 17 bases between the two germline ends. The CDR3 contains 18 residues. This clonotype is medium-sized (0.01 to 0.1%) by share. The antigen remains unidentified. The authors gated naive CD8 T cells as CD8+CD4-CCR7+CD45RA+ for sorting. Study-level findings and limits: Among 800,000 to 1,000,000 naive cells, as was reported, spiked Jurkat TCR RNA from one cell was detectable.

The chain has TRBV7-3 and TRBJ1-5; maybe TRBD1 (5 bases). The specimen was naive CD8+ T cells from blood, with Jurkat cell RNA spiked in. Documented subset: FACS-sorted CD8+CD4-CCR7+CD45RA+ naive T cells. This sequence was found in a human donor in good health. Some libraries in this study had Jurkat cell RNA spiked in. CDR3 coding DNA: TGTGCCAGCAGCTTAAAATTAATCTTGGGGCTCAGCAATCAGCCCCAGCATTTT. This sequence encodes CASSLKLILGLSNQPQHF.